One TCR beta chain is described in this entry. Its antigen is as yet unknown. Time point specified: newly diagnosed GD, antithyroid drugs for less than 3 months. Making the TCR library involved RNA that had been extracted from PBMCs. Library construction for TCR beta used iRepertoire HTBI primers and Arm-PCR of CDR3 regions. MiXCR was run by TCRdb on the multiplex PCR reads, yielding one entry per CDR3 protein. This sample yields around 450,000 distinct CDR3 sequences, of which about 15% are seen a single time; about 7.8% belongs to the top ten. The sample originates from a study of regulatory T cells in long-lasting Graves disease. Overall study findings and caveats: Between persistent patients, a few thousand public clonotypes were shared, exceeding the 950 to 1,000 shared between new patients.

The same data also went into a second study, on T cells in Graves' hyperthyroidism and ophthalmopathy.

Sequenced here: peripheral blood mononuclear cells (PBMCs), sampled at new diagnosis, from a patient treated with antithyroid drugs. The TCR originated in a woman aged 40 to 49 with Graves disease.

The CDR3 here is CAIGASGSADTQYF. In DNA, the CDR3 is TGTGCCATCGGGGCTAGCGGGAGCGCAGATACGCAGTATTTT. The chain carries TRBV6-1 and TRBJ2-3; TRBD2 aligns across 10 bases. This CDR3 spans 14 amino acids. Germline V gene lookup returns CDR1 MNHNS and CDR2 SASEGT. J lost 4 bases, V lost 10 bases, and 8 bases had no gene match.